These 20 T cell receptor beta chains were all obtained from the same sample, sequenced in a study of T-cell memory formation after mild COVID-19. One entry per CDR3 protein, called by TCRdb with MiXCR from the 5' RACE reads. The sample records 450,000 or so distinct CDR3 sequences, around 20% being singletons. Sequenced sample: PBMCs or a T cell subset sorted from them (not recorded which). These receptors were obtained from an adult woman who had mild COVID-19 (a few samples of this study predate the infection). Cell type and time point are not known.

The rearrangement joins TRBV30 to TRBJ2-3, with D tentatively TRBD2 (5 bases). Germline V gene lookup returns CDR1 GTSNPN and CDR2 SVGIG (reference sequence). Between the trimmed V and J ends, which lost 5 bases and 1 base, there was a span of 22 bases. This CDR3 has 17 residues. The CDR3 spells CAWGAKPTTSGTDTQYF. CDR3 nucleotide sequence: TGTGCCTGGGGAGCCAAGCCGACTACTTCGGGCACAGATACGCAGTATTTT.

The chain employs TRBV24-1 and TRBJ2-7; D is possibly TRBD1 (6 bases). There are 15 residues in the CDR3. Trimming pared 7 bases from V and 0 bases from J, leaving 15 bases between. CDR1 and CDR2 from the germline V gene are KGHDR and SFDVKD. The CDR3 here is CATRQGGGSSYEQYF. DNA of the CDR3: TGTGCCACCAGACAGGGTGGGGGAAGCTCCTACGAGCAGTACTTC.

This sequence joins TRBV6-1 and TRBJ1-1; D is unclear. Germline CDR1 and CDR2: MNHNS and SASEGT. There are 15 residues in the CDR3. The V end lost 2 bases, the J end lost 5 bases, and 15 bases lay between the germline ends. Here the CDR3 DNA reads TGTGCCAGCAGTGAATGGTCTGGTGGAAAGACTGAAGCTTTCTTT. It encodes CASSEWSGGKTEAFF.

This chain links TRBV18 with TRBJ1-1, with unresolved D. Germline V gene sequence: CDR1 KGHSH, CDR2 LQKENI. The CDR3 is made up of 15 amino acids. Trimming pared 2 bases from V and 2 bases from J, leaving 12 bases between. DNA of the CDR3: TGTGCCAGCTCACCAAATTCGGGCAGTAACACTGAAGCTTTCTTT. Translating it yields CASSPNSGSNTEAFF.

This clonotype was picked up a small number of times. The chain combines TRBV4-3 with TRBJ2-7; D ambiguous. The CDR3 consists of 15 residues. Germline CDR1 reads LGHNA; CDR2 reads YSLEER. Trimming shortened V by 0 bases and J by 0 bases, and 9 bases separated the two germline ends. The CDR3 DNA reads TGCGCCAGCAGCCAAGAAAACACCCTCTCCTACGAGCAGTACTTC. This sequence encodes CASSQENTLSYEQYF.

There are many counts of this clonotype. The chain employs TRBV3-1 and TRBJ1-5, with D possibly matching TRBD1 (5 bases). The germline CDR1 and CDR2 sequences are LGHDT and YNNKEL (reference sequence). The CDR3 totals 15 residues. Between the trimmed V and J ends, which lost 1 base and 7 bases, there was a span of 14 bases. The DNA of the CDR3 is TGTGCCAGCAGCCAAGGTACGGGGGGTGGCCAGCCCCAGCATTTT. Translated, it gives CASSQGTGGGQPQHF.

In its sample, this clonotype was seen many times. The chain couples TRBV11-2 to TRBJ2-5, with 14 bases identical to TRBD2. Germline CDR1 reads SGHAT; CDR2 reads FQNNGV. This CDR3 comprises 17 residues. Unmatched junction bases numbered 18, after V lost 4 bases and J lost 14 bases. The CDR3, as DNA: TGTGCCAGCAGCTCAGTGGCCGCGGGACTAGCGGGAGAAACCCCCTACTTC. The encoded protein is CASSSVAAGLAGETPYF.

This clonotype was counted only a few times. The chain is built from TRBV5-6 and TRBJ2-3; D may be TRBD1 (5 bases). Looked up from germline, CDR1 is SGHDT and CDR2 is YYEEEE. This CDR3 comprises 15 residues. The V end was cut by 3 bases, the J end by 1 base, with 12 bases between. In DNA, the CDR3 is TGTGCCAGCAGCTCGTCAGGGAAGGGCACAGATACGCAGTATTTT. Its translation: CASSSSGKGTDTQYF.

V usage is TRBV29-1 and J usage is TRBJ2-7; the match to TRBD1 covers 8 bases. This CDR3 has 13 amino acids. V was clipped by 6 bases and J by 1 base; unmatched bases: 5. Germline V CDR1 and CDR2: SQVTM, ANQGSEA. CDR3 loop: CSVVRGLSYEQYF. In DNA form, the CDR3 reads TGCAGCGTAGTCAGGGGGCTGTCCTACGAGCAGTACTTC.

The chain combines TRBV7-9 with TRBJ2-3, with D perhaps TRBD2 (5 bases). CDR1 and CDR2 (germline): SEHNR, FQNEAQ (reference sequence). Trimming cost V 2 bases and J 5 bases, with 8 bases left between them. This CDR3 is 13 amino acids long. DNA of the CDR3: TGTGCCAGCAGCTTAACTAGTTTAGATACGCAGTATTTT. As protein: CASSLTSLDTQYF. The variable domain in full, completed from reference TRBV7-9 and TRBJ2-3, reads DTGVSQNPRHKITKRGQNVTFRCDPISEHNRLYWYRQTLGQGPEFLTYFQNEAQLEKSRLLSDRFSAERPKGSFSTLEIQRTEQGDSAMYLCASSLTSLDTQYFGPGTRLTVL.

The J gene is TRBJ2-1, the V gene TRBV24-1; 11 bases are shared with TRBD2. The J segment lost 4 bases and the V segment lost 3 bases, leaving 4 bases of the junction unmatched. The V gene's germline CDR1 is KGHDR and CDR2 SFDVKD. The CDR3 spans 16 residues. CDR3 DNA: TGTGCCACCAGTGATGGGACTAGCGGCCCTTACAATGAGCAGTTCTTC. This translates into CATSDGTSGPYNEQFF.

This clonotype came up a few times. The V and J genes are TRBV5-1 and TRBJ2-7; TRBD1 agrees at 10 bases. The CDR3 runs 15 residues. The trim removed 2 bases at V and 6 bases at J, leaving 8 bases unmatched. Germline V lookup: CDR1 SGHRS, CDR2 YFSETQ. The chain's CDR3 is CASSFGTGALSEQYF. The DNA for the CDR3 is TGCGCCAGCAGCTTCGGGACAGGGGCTTTAAGCGAGCAGTACTTC.

This clonotype has only a few counts. This sequence joins TRBV10-3 and TRBJ1-2, with a tentative D call TRBD1 (5 bases). Germline values: CDR1 ENHRY, CDR2 SYGVKD. Trimming removed 0 bases from V and 2 bases from J, with 10 bases in between. This CDR3 is 15 amino acids long. The CDR3 DNA is TGTGCCATCAGTGAGTCAGGCAGGGCCAACTATGGCTACACCTTC. This gives the protein CAISESGRANYGYTF.

CDR3 coding DNA: TGTGCCAGCAGCGGGTGGACAGGGGGAAGCAATCAGCCCCAGCATTTT. Translated, it gives CASSGWTGGSNQPQHF. The V gene is TRBV7-9, the J gene TRBJ1-5, with 10 bases that match TRBD1. The V gene end was trimmed by 5 bases and the J gene end by 1 base; junction bases not matched to a gene: 5. The CDR3 spans 16 residues. In germline, CDR1 is SEHNR, CDR2 FQNEAQ (reference sequence).

The table lists this clonotype with a few counts. The chain is built from TRBV5-5 and TRBJ2-3; D unresolved. The CDR3 covers 15 residues. CDR1 is SGHKS, CDR2 YYEKEE, per germline (reference sequence). V was shortened by 0 bases and J by 1 base, with 9 bases between the two germline ends. CDR3 sequence reads: CASSLGSSGTDTQYF. The CDR3 coding sequence is TGTGCCAGCAGCTTGGGCTCCTCGGGCACAGATACGCAGTATTTT.

V and J are TRBV29-1 and TRBJ1-2; tentative D call: TRBD1 (5 bases). The length of the CDR3 is 13 residues. The V gene lost 4 bases and the J gene lost 2 bases, with 11 bases spanning the gap. Germline V CDR1 and CDR2: SQVTM, ANQGSEA. The CDR3 loop is CSVGGTKNYGYTF. The CDR3 nucleotides read TGCAGCGTTGGTGGGACGAAGAACTATGGCTACACCTTC.

The rearrangement uses TRBV20-1 and TRBJ2-7; TRBD2 aligns across 10 bases. V lost 4 bases to trimming and J lost 3 bases; unmatched junction nucleotides: 3. The CDR3 loop spans 13 amino acids. CDR1 is DFQATT and CDR2 is SNEGSKA in the germline V gene (reference sequence). The DNA of the CDR3 is TGCAGTGCTACCGGGACTAGCGACTACGAGCAGTACTTC. Its protein is CSATGTSDYEQYF.

This clonotype was found a few times. This chain joins TRBV5-1 and TRBJ2-2; no clear D gene. Germline CDR1 is SGHRS and CDR2 is YFSETQ. V was trimmed by 3 bases and J by 6 bases, leaving 9 bases between them. The CDR3 extends over 13 amino acids. CDR3 region: CASSSAIAGELFF. DNA of the CDR3: TGCGCCAGCAGCTCGGCGATTGCCGGGGAGCTGTTTTTT.

V usage is TRBV4-1 and J usage is TRBJ2-5; D may correspond to TRBD1 or TRBD2 (5 bases each). V lost 2 bases to trimming and J lost 1 base, with 11 bases between them. The CDR3 is 15 residues long. Germline V lookup: CDR1 MGHRA, CDR2 YSYEKL. CDR3 region: CASSQLPGRQETQYF. The CDR3 DNA follows: TGCGCCAGCAGCCAACTCCCGGGACGCCAAGAGACCCAGTACTTC.

This chain's CDR3 is CASSAPPGDTIYF. The CDR3 DNA reads TGTGCCAGCAGCGCACCCCCCGGGGACACCATATATTTT. The chain carries TRBV9 and TRBJ1-3; no firm D call. From germline, CDR1 is SGDLS and CDR2 YYNGEE. The CDR3 extends over 13 amino acids. V dropped 3 bases and J dropped 8 bases, with 12 bases sitting between them. Full variable domain (remainder filled in from reference TRBV9 and TRBJ1-3): DSGVTQTPKHLITATGQRVTLRCSPRSGDLSVYWYQQSLDQGLQFLIQYYNGEERAKGNILERFSAQQFPDLHSELNLSSLELGDSALYFCASSAPPGDTIYFGEGSWLTVV.